The rows below give T cell receptor beta chains drawn from one sample of a study of blood T cell repertoires in COVID-19. TCRdb's table, derived via immunoSEQ multiplex PCR, lists solely in-frame clones and lacks some. Counted here are over 250,000 clones, approximately 90% occurring once; the ten biggest clones make up 2% to 2.5%. The sequencing sample was made of PBMCs or T cells enriched from blood (not recorded which). These receptors came from a woman aged 55-70 years in a cohort exposed to, infected with or recovered from COVID-19 (not recorded which). Both conserved end residues are part of each CDR3. D genes are given only for firm matches. Clone size, where shown, is once, few, many, or a class for clones that have expanded.

d_call clone_size j_call v_call cdr3_length cdr3_aa cdr3_nt
- - TRBJ1-2 TRBV6-5 12 CASTKGQDGYTF TGTGCCAGCACAAAGGGGCAAGATGGCTACACCTTC
TRBD1 - TRBJ2-7 TRBV19 13 CASSPGQAYEQYF TGTGCCAGTAGTCCGGGACAGGCGTACGAGCAGTACTTC
- - TRBJ1-2 TRBV6-5 14 CASSYDPEYYGYTF TGTGCCAGCAGTTACGATCCGGAGTACTATGGCTACACCTTC
- - TRBJ1-1 TRBV7-2 14 CASSFQRQNTEAFF TGTGCCAGCAGCTTTCAGCGCCAGAACACTGAAGCTTTCTTT
- - TRBJ1-5 TRBV9 13 CASSVEINQPQHF TGTGCCAGCAGCGTGGAGATCAATCAGCCCCAGCATTTT
- - TRBJ1-5 TRBV6-5 14 CASSTGTRNQPQHF TGTGCCAGCAGCACAGGGACCCGCAATCAGCCCCAGCATTTT
TRBD1 - TRBJ2-2 TRBV18 15 CASSGTGGHTGELFF TGTGCCAGCTCAGGAACAGGGGGCCACACCGGGGAGCTGTTTTTT
- - TRBJ1-2 TRBV15 12 CATSREVSGYTF TGTGCCACCAGCAGAGAAGTGAGCGGCTACACCTTC
- - TRBJ1-2 TRBV2 12 CASTPPGRGYTF TGTGCCAGCACCCCCCCTGGGAGGGGCTACACCTTC
- - TRBJ1-3 TRBV2 12 CASSEARGTLYF TGTGCCAGCAGTGAAGCGCGAGGTACACTATATTTT
- - TRBJ1-1 TRBV11-2 12 CASSLQNTEAFF TGTGCCAGCAGCTTACAGAACACTGAAGCTTTCTTT
TRBD1 - TRBJ1-3 TRBV10-1 16 CASSETGTGNGNTIYF TGCGCCAGCAGTGAGACCGGGACAGGCAATGGAAACACCATATATTTT
TRBD1 - TRBJ1-5 TRBV6-2/TRBV6-3 15 CASSLDRLPNQPQHF TGTGCCAGCAGCTTGGACAGGTTACCGAATCAGCCCCAGCATTTT
TRBD1 - TRBJ2-7 TRBV13 15 CASSLGTDRADEQYF TGTGCCAGCAGCTTAGGGACCGACAGGGCCGACGAGCAGTACTTC
- - TRBJ2-3 TRBV5-4 14 CASRGGLVADTQYF TGTGCCAGCAGGGGGGGACTGGTCGCAGATACGCAGTATTTT
TRBD2 - TRBJ2-7 TRBV14 17 CASSGQSGTSAYYEQYF TGTGCCAGCAGCGGACAATCCGGGACTAGCGCCTACTACGAGCAGTACTTC
- - TRBJ2-7 TRBV6-5 15 CASRPGTLSSYEQYF TGTGCCAGCAGACCAGGGACTTTAAGCTCCTACGAGCAGTACTTC
- - TRBJ1-2 TRBV30 16 CACLPKPRAGWSGYTF TGTGCCTGCCTACCTAAGCCCCGGGCAGGGTGGAGTGGCTACACCTTC
TRBD1 - TRBJ2-3 TRBV18 15 CASSPLGTEGDTQYF TGTGCCAGCTCACCTCTTGGGACAGAGGGAGATACGCAGTATTTT
- once TRBJ1-4 TRBV9 16 CASSVGTVPTNEKLFF TGTGCCAGCAGCGTAGGGACAGTTCCAACTAATGAAAAACTGTTTTTT
TRBD2 - TRBJ2-2 TRBV5-4 15 CASSFGTSDTGELFF TGTGCCAGCAGCTTCGGGACTAGCGACACCGGGGAGCTGTTTTTT
TRBD1 - TRBJ2-1 TRBV24-1 15 CATSPRQGARDEQFF TGTGCCACCTCACCGCGGCAGGGGGCTCGGGATGAGCAGTTCTTC
- - TRBJ2-1 TRBV28 18 CASSSRVGSSSSYNEQFF TGTGCCAGCAGTTCCCGAGTAGGGAGTTCCAGCTCCTACAATGAGCAGTTCTTC
- - TRBJ1-5 TRBV24-1 15 CATSAAGKDNQPQHF TGTGCCACCAGTGCGGCAGGGAAGGACAATCAGCCCCAGCATTTT
TRBD1 - TRBJ1-2 TRBV5-6 14 CASSPGQGAYGYTF TGTGCCAGCAGCCCCGGACAGGGGGCTTATGGCTACACCTTC
- - TRBJ2-3 TRBV11-2 14 CASSFAGWTDTQYF TGTGCCAGCAGCTTCGCAGGGTGGACAGATACGCAGTATTTT
TRBD2 - TRBJ2-1 TRBV2 12 CASRGLANEQFF TGTGCCAGCAGGGGACTAGCCAATGAGCAGTTCTTC
TRBD1 - TRBJ2-5 TRBV24-1 17 CATSDPSTGKAGETQYF TGTGCCACCAGTGACCCATCGACAGGGAAGGCTGGCGAGACCCAGTACTTC
- - TRBJ2-5 TRBV7-9 15 CASSFWHSYQETQYF TGTGCCAGCAGCTTTTGGCATTCGTACCAAGAGACCCAGTACTTC